The next 22 T cell receptor beta chains were all read from a single sample in a study of cytomegalovirus exposure and HLA in healthy donors. Primers included in the PCR were 60 Vbeta and 13 Jbeta primers. The assay was immunoSEQ multiplex PCR, and TCRdb's table has in-frame clones only and misses some. The sample holds some 270,000 clones, roughly 91% seen once. The sequenced sample consisted of PBMCs. The receptors were gathered from a girl aged 2-15 years in good health and CMV-seronegative.

The V gene is TRBV19, the J gene TRBJ2-7; TRBD2 agrees at 11 bases. Trimming removed 6 bases from V and 4 bases from J; junction bases left unmatched: 11. The CDR3 spans 16 residues. From germline, CDR1 is LNHDA and CDR2 SQIVND (reference sequence). The CDR3 DNA follows: TGTGCCAGTAGCGACAATCTAGCGGGGGGACCATACGAGCAGTACTTC. This translates into CASSDNLAGGPYEQYF.

V usage is TRBV19 and J usage is TRBJ2-7; TRBD2 aligns across 8 bases. V trimming: 8 bases; J trimming: 5 bases; junction bases outside the gene matches: 8. The CDR3 sequence is 13 residues long. The germline CDR1 and CDR2 sequences are LNHDA and SQIVND (reference sequence). The CDR3 is CASSRLGRDEQYF. The CDR3 nucleotides read TGTGCCAGTTCTCGGCTCGGGAGGGACGAGCAGTACTTC.

The chain employs TRBV27 and TRBJ2-7; TRBD1 agrees at 9 bases. Germline assignment: CDR1 MNHEY and CDR2 SMNVEV (reference sequence). The CDR3 contains 14 residues. After removal of 6 bases from V and 6 bases from J, the junction contained 9 bases not matched to a gene. The CDR3 coding sequence is TGTGCCAGCAGGAAGGGACAGGGTATGACCGAGCAGTACTTC. Protein sequence: CASRKGQGMTEQYF.

In DNA form, the CDR3 reads TGCGCCAGCAGCGCGGACAGGGCGAACACCGGGGAGCTGTTTTTT. As protein: CASSADRANTGELFF. The rearrangement joins TRBV5-1 to TRBJ2-2, with 8 bases identical to TRBD1. The ends lost 4 bases at V and 0 bases at J; junction bases unmatched: 2. This CDR3 contains 15 residues. Per the germline V gene, CDR1 is SGHRS and CDR2 is YFSETQ.

The genes are TRBV6-5 and TRBJ1-1, with 9 bases aligning to TRBD1. V was clipped by 6 bases and J by 10 bases; unmatched bases: 9. The CDR3 spans 13 residues. CDR1 MNHEY and CDR2 SVGAGI come from the germline V gene. CDR3 loop: CASSQQGAAVAFF. CDR3 sequence (DNA): TGTGCCAGCAGCCAACAGGGGGCTGCGGTAGCTTTCTTT.

This clone was observed once. The chain uses TRBV6-1 and TRBJ2-1, with D hard to call. Trimming left V 1 base short and J 0 bases short, with 13 bases between. This CDR3 is 17 amino acids long. Germline-derived CDR1 and CDR2 are MNHNS and SASEGT. The CDR3 reads CASSEDRFKSSYNEQFF. CDR3 DNA sequence: TGTGCCAGCAGTGAAGACCGCTTTAAGAGCTCCTACAATGAGCAGTTCTTC.

V and J are TRBV2 and TRBJ2-2, with TRBD2 matching 12 bases. The germline V gene has CDR1 SNHLY and CDR2 FYNNEI. V was clipped by 10 bases and J by 2 bases; unmatched bases: 5. The CDR3 is made up of 15 amino acids. CDR3 nucleotides: TGTGCCATCCTAGCGGGGGGGCCAAACACCGGGGAGCTGTTTTTT. Protein: CAILAGGPNTGELFF.

V is TRBV5-4 and J is TRBJ1-1; 8 bases match TRBD1. V trimming: 5 bases; J trimming: 4 bases; junction bases outside the gene matches: 7. The CDR3 contains 14 residues. The germline CDR1 and CDR2 sequences are SGHNT and YYREEE (reference sequence). In DNA form, the CDR3 reads TGTGCCAGCAGTTACCAGGGGGCGGGCACTGAAGCTTTCTTT. It encodes CASSYQGAGTEAFF. The full variable domain, rest sourced from reference TRBV5-4 and TRBJ1-1, is ETGVTQSPTHLIKTRGQQVTLRCSSQSGHNTVSWYQQALGQGPQFIFQYYREEENGRGNFPPRFSGLQFPNYSSELNVNALELDDSALYLCASSYQGAGTEAFFGQGTRLTVV.

This clone was seen more than once but under ten times. V is TRBV11-1 and J is TRBJ2-3, with TRBD2 matching 16 bases. The CDR3 contains 16 residues. The V gene's germline CDR1 is SGHAT and CDR2 FQDESV (reference sequence). V shed 5 bases and J 6 bases; nucleotides not matched to a gene: 5. As DNA, the CDR3 is TGTGCCAGCAGCACGGGACTAGCGGGAGGGGCGGATACGCAGTATTTT. Translated, it gives CASSTGLAGGADTQYF.

DNA of the CDR3: TGTGCCAGCAGCCACCTCTCTGGGGCCAACGTCCTGACTTTC. It is translated as CASSHLSGANVLTF. V usage is TRBV14 and J usage is TRBJ2-6; D is undetermined. V lost 3 bases and J lost 0, with 3 bases in between. This CDR3 region has 14 residues. Germline lookup yields CDR1 SGHDN and CDR2 FVKESK.

The chain carries TRBV5-1 and TRBJ2-2; D call uncertain. The CDR3 contains 17 residues. The germline gives CDR1 SGHRS, CDR2 YFSETQ. With 5 bases removed from V and 2 bases from J, the gap between germline ends came to 19 bases. The CDR3 bases are TGCGCCAGCAGTGCCCATACACAGAAGATTAACACCGGGGAGCTGTTTTTT. Its translation: CASSAHTQKINTGELFF.

This rearrangement joins TRBV11-1 to TRBJ2-7; 8 bases are a match to TRBD2. CDR3 length: 15 residues. Germline CDR1 and CDR2: SGHAT and FQDESV (reference sequence). The V and J ends lost 5 bases and 4 bases, in that order; junction bases with no gene match: 10. The CDR3 here is CASSQQAGARYEQYF. The CDR3 nucleotides read TGTGCCAGCAGCCAACAAGCGGGAGCTCGATACGAGCAGTACTTC.

The CDR3 nucleotides are TGTGCCAGCAGGAGGTCCGTCACCCTAGCGCGGAACAATGAGCAGTTCTTC. Protein product: CASRRSVTLARNNEQFF. This chain uses TRBV2 with TRBJ2-1, with a tentative D call TRBD2 (6 bases). The germline V gene encodes CDR1 SNHLY and CDR2 FYNNEI. This CDR3 comprises 17 residues. V lost 6 bases and J lost 5, with 23 bases in between.

The rearrangement links TRBV7-9 to TRBJ2-5; D is unclear. CDR1 SEHNR and CDR2 FQNEAQ come from the germline V gene (reference sequence). V was trimmed by 3 bases and J by 1 base, leaving 6 bases between them. The CDR3 covers 13 residues. The CDR3 spells CASSLYIQETQYF. As DNA, the CDR3 is TGTGCCAGCAGCTTGTATATCCAAGAGACCCAGTACTTC. Full variable domain (missing parts from reference TRBV7-9 and TRBJ2-5): DTGVSQNPRHKITKRGQNVTFRCDPISEHNRLYWYRQTLGQGPEFLTYFQNEAQLEKSRLLSDRFSAERPKGSFSTLEIQRTEQGDSAMYLCASSLYIQETQYFGPGTRLLVL.

The chain has TRBV13 and TRBJ2-5; D is undetermined. Per the germline V gene, CDR1 is PRHDT and CDR2 is FYEKMQ (reference sequence). CDR3 length: 12 residues. The V gene lost 10 bases and the J gene lost 3 bases, with 12 bases spanning the gap. DNA of the CDR3: TGTGCCACCGGCGACTGGAAAGAGACCCAGTACTTC. Translation gives CATGDWKETQYF. Full variable domain (rest looked up from reference TRBV13 and TRBJ2-5): AAGVIQSPRHLIKEKRETATLKCYPIPRHDTVYWYQQGPGQDPQFLISFYEKMQSDKGSIPDRFSAQQFSDYHSELNMSSLELGDSALYFCATGDWKETQYFGPGTRLLVL.

V is TRBV9 and J is TRBJ2-1; 8 nucleotides match TRBD1. The J segment lost 2 bases and the V segment lost 0 bases, leaving 4 bases of the junction unmatched. This CDR3 region has 16 residues. Per germline, CDR1 SGDLS and CDR2 YYNGEE. The CDR3 sequence is CASSVGGGQAYNEQFF. In nucleotides, the CDR3 is TGTGCCAGCAGCGTAGGAGGGGGACAGGCCTACAATGAGCAGTTCTTC.

This sequence joins TRBV25-1 and TRBJ1-2; D is possibly TRBD1 (6 bases). The V end was cut by 4 bases, the J end by 3 bases, with 9 bases between. This CDR3 is 13 amino acids long. Germline V gene data show CDR1 as MGHDK and CDR2 as SYGVNS. CDR3 nucleotide sequence: TGTGCCAGCAGTGTGGCAGGGGACTATGGCTACACCTTC. This gives the protein CASSVAGDYGYTF.

V gene TRBV2 combines with J gene TRBJ1-4, with 8 nucleotides matching TRBD1. V dropped 0 bases and J dropped 16; count of bases not matched to a gene: 1. This CDR3 comprises 11 residues. Germline lookup yields CDR1 SNHLY and CDR2 FYNNEI. CDR3 nucleotides: TGTGCCAGCAGTGAAGCCGGGACAGGGTTTTTT. This codes for CASSEAGTGFF.

Only a few counts were recorded for this clone. The chain combines TRBV5-8 with TRBJ2-1; TRBD2 aligns across 8 bases. The V gene's germline CDR1 is SGHTS and CDR2 YDEGEE. The CDR3 spans 16 residues. J gave up 2 bases and V 3 bases, and 7 bases lay outside the gene matches. In DNA, the CDR3 is TGTGCCAGCAGCTATGGAGCGGGGGCGCCCTACAATGAGCAGTTCTTC. Translating it yields CASSYGAGAPYNEQFF.

The J gene is TRBJ1-4, the V gene TRBV4-2, with a weak D call TRBD1 (6 bases). Trimming stripped 3 bases from V and 8 bases from J, with 10 bases between. The length of the CDR3 is 13 residues. Germline CDR1 is LGHNA and CDR2 is YNFKEQ. The CDR3: CASSQGAGEKLFF. CDR3 nucleotides: TGTGCCAGCAGCCAGGGGGCAGGGGAAAAACTGTTTTTT.

V gene TRBV5-4 combines with J gene TRBJ1-1; no reliable D call. The CDR3 runs to 13 residues. Germline CDR1 SGHNT, CDR2 YYREEE (reference sequence). V lost 2 bases and J 0 bases, leaving 5 bases between the germline ends. CDR3 in amino acids: CASSFRMNTEAFF. In DNA, the CDR3 is TGTGCCAGCAGCTTTAGAATGAACACTGAAGCTTTCTTT. Full variable domain (rest looked up from reference TRBV5-4 and TRBJ1-1): ETGVTQSPTHLIKTRGQQVTLRCSSQSGHNTVSWYQQALGQGPQFIFQYYREEENGRGNFPPRFSGLQFPNYSSELNVNALELDDSALYLCASSFRMNTEAFFGQGTRLTVV.

The chain couples TRBV4-2 to TRBJ2-2, with D possibly being TRBD2 (6 bases). The CDR3 spans 15 residues. Germline V gene sequence: CDR1 LGHNA, CDR2 YNFKEQ. V was trimmed by 0 bases and J by 5 bases, leaving 10 bases between them. CDR3 nucleotide sequence: TGTGCCAGCAGCCAAGAGCGTGGGGGGACCGGGGAGCTGTTTTTT. Amino acids: CASSQERGGTGELFF.